The present TCR beta chain was sequenced within a study of T cell repertoires in cytomegalovirus infection. Study summary: It was recently identified HLA-C-restricted and well-studied HLA-B-restricted CMV epitopes that the study used. Matching HLA type, along with CMV infection, was indicated by public TCR beta signatures.

A single record per CDR3 protein comes from TCRdb applying MiXCR to the reads. Here the sample spans 400,000 to 600,000 distinct CDR3 sequences, approximately 42% being singletons. This clonotype came up a few times. Its antigen is unidentified. Sequences were derived from cultured PBMCs, sampled from culture after CMV antigen stimulation. This sequence originates from a human donor in good health (CMV status not recorded). Some clones in this sample may be carry-over from other donors' samples.

The CDR3 is CASSSQTGYSNQPQHF. The CDR3 nucleotides read TGTGCCAGCAGCTCACAGACAGGATATAGCAATCAGCCCCAGCATTTT. The V gene is TRBV7-8, the J gene TRBJ1-5; TRBD1 is a possible D gene (6 bases). Germline V gives CDR1 SGHVS, CDR2 FQNEAQ. CDR3 length: 16 amino acids. V lost 4 bases and J lost 0, with 13 bases in between.